These 9 T cell receptor beta chains originate from one sample sequenced in a study of T-cell memory formation after mild COVID-19. A single record per CDR3 protein comes from TCRdb applying MiXCR to the 5' RACE reads. Seen here are 450,000 to 650,000 distinct CDR3 sequences, approximately 19% observed once, and the top ten hold approximately 12%. The specimen was PBMCs or a T cell subset sorted from them (not recorded which). The receptors derive from an adult woman who had mild COVID-19 (a few samples of this study predate the infection). Cell type and time point are not known.

This clonotype turned up a few times. The genes are TRBV20-1 and TRBJ1-5; no firm D call. V dropped 0 bases and J dropped 1 base, with 16 bases sitting between them. From germline, CDR1 is DFQATT and CDR2 SNEGSKA (reference sequence). The CDR3 covers 17 residues. The CDR3 DNA sequence: TGCAGTGCTAGAGACCCCCGCCCGACCCGCAGCAATCAGCCCCAGCATTTT. It encodes CSARDPRPTRSNQPQHF.

This clonotype appeared many times. This chain connects TRBV5-6 to TRBJ2-5; 7 bases are shared with TRBD1. This CDR3 comprises 14 residues. J was trimmed by 2 bases and V by 1 base; bases with no gene match: 2. Germline assignment: CDR1 SGHDT and CDR2 YYEEEE. The CDR3 DNA reads as TGTGCCAGCAGCTTGCAGGGACAGCAAGAGACCCAGTACTTC. Translated: CASSLQGQQETQYF.

The chain has TRBV11-3 and TRBJ2-7, with D hard to call. The length of the CDR3 is 10 residues. The ends were cut back, 6 bases at V and 5 bases at J, with 5 bases in the middle. CDR1 SGHNT and CDR2 YENEEA come from the germline V gene. The CDR3 region is CASRKHEQYF. The CDR3 DNA sequence: TGTGCCAGCAGAAAACACGAGCAGTACTTC.

The chain recombines TRBV5-1 with TRBJ2-7; either TRBD1 or TRBD2 may fit D (5 bases each). The CDR3 totals 14 residues. Germline V CDR1 and CDR2: SGHRS, YFSETQ. V lost 4 bases and J lost 0, with 11 bases in between. CDR3 nucleotides: TGCGCCAGCAGCCCCCCCGGGACCTCCTACGAGCAGTACTTC. Protein product: CASSPPGTSYEQYF.

This clonotype was detected a few times. The chain has TRBV9 and TRBJ1-6, with a tentative D call TRBD1 (6 bases). The CDR3 is 14 amino acids. Looked up from germline, CDR1 is SGDLS and CDR2 is YYNGEE. The V and J ends lost 0 bases and 10 bases respectively, with 11 bases between them. The CDR3 reads CASSVEGGRSPLHF. The CDR3 DNA sequence: TGTGCCAGCAGCGTAGAGGGGGGGAGGTCACCCCTCCACTTT. The full variable domain, in which reference TRBV9 and TRBJ1-6 provide the parts outside the CDR3, is DSGVTQTPKHLITATGQRVTLRCSPRSGDLSVYWYQQSLDQGLQFLIQYYNGEERAKGNILERFSAQQFPDLHSELNLSSLELGDSALYFCASSVEGGRSPLHFGNGTRLTVT.

V usage is TRBV30 and J usage is TRBJ2-1; 12 positions agree with TRBD1. The CDR3 is 14 residues long. CDR1 is GTSNPN, CDR2 SVGIG, per germline (reference sequence). V was pared by 4 bases and J by 14 bases, with 12 bases of the junction left unmatched. The CDR3, as DNA: TGTGCCTGGACGGGCGGGACAGGGGGCATAGTGGAGTTCTTC. This translates into CAWTGGTGGIVEFF.

CDR3 sequence reads: CASSLTGITGNTIYF. In DNA, the CDR3 is TGTGCCAGCAGCTTAACAGGGATAACTGGAAACACCATATATTTT. J is TRBJ1-3 and V is TRBV7-2, with D perhaps TRBD1 (6 bases). Trimming removed 2 bases at V and 2 bases at J, with 10 bases between. The CDR3 is made up of 15 amino acids. From germline, CDR1 is SGHTA and CDR2 FQGNSA.

This clonotype was counted between two and nine times. The CDR3 loop is CASRTKGSNQPQHF. In DNA, the CDR3 is TGTGCCAGTAGGACTAAGGGTAGCAATCAGCCCCAGCATTTT. This sequence joins TRBV19 and TRBJ1-5; D not certain. Germline V gives CDR1 LNHDA, CDR2 SQIVND (reference sequence). V was pared by 6 bases and J by 0 bases, with 9 bases between. The CDR3 covers 14 residues.

The sample holds a few counts of this clonotype. The chain carries TRBV5-4 and TRBJ2-2; the match to TRBD1 covers 9 bases. Germline lookup yields CDR1 SGHNT and CDR2 YYREEE (reference sequence). The CDR3 totals 15 residues. The V gene end was trimmed by 4 bases and the J gene end by 5 bases; junction bases not matched to a gene: 6. Here the CDR3 reads CASSIQGAQTGELFF. CDR3 coding DNA: TGTGCCAGCAGCATACAGGGGGCGCAAACCGGGGAGCTGTTTTTT.